One and the same sample provided the 20 T cell receptor beta chains below, sequenced in a study of siplizumab effects on memory and regulatory T cells. TCRdb keeps only in-frame clones here, not all; method: immunoSEQ multiplex PCR. The sample lists about 100,000 clones, approximately 90% occurring once. The sample comprised CD4+ T cells sorted from blood. The receptor set was obtained from a human donor in good health.

This chain uses TRBV7-6 with TRBJ2-3; no clear D gene. Trimming shortened V by 3 bases and J by 5 bases, and 6 bases separated the two germline ends. Germline CDR1 SGHVS, CDR2 FNYEAQ. There are 12 residues in the CDR3. CDR3 nucleotides: TGTGCCAGCAGCTTCTGGGGAGATACGCAGTATTTT. Its translation is CASSFWGDTQYF.

The CDR3 nucleotides read TGTGCCAGCAGTGAGGGGAGGCACACAGATACGCAGTATTTT. Translating gives CASSEGRHTDTQYF. V is TRBV6-4 and J is TRBJ2-3; D is perhaps TRBD2 (6 bases). CDR3 length: 14 amino acids. Trimming stripped 3 bases from V and 2 bases from J, with 9 bases between. Per germline, CDR1 MRHNA and CDR2 SNTAGT.

The V call is TRBV5-6, the J call TRBJ2-6; D gene unclear. Trimming cost V 5 bases and J 2 bases, with 5 bases left between them. The CDR3 runs to 13 residues. The germline gives CDR1 SGHDT, CDR2 YYEEEE. The CDR3 DNA sequence: TGTGCCAGCAGACTTACTGGGGCCAACGTCCTGACTTTC. The encoded protein is CASRLTGANVLTF.

J is TRBJ2-3 and V is TRBV7-7; no firm D call. V shed 5 bases and J shed 8 bases, with 29 bases lying between them. This CDR3 is built from 18 residues. From germline, CDR1 is SSHAT and CDR2 FNYEAQ (reference sequence). Here the CDR3 reads CASSPQLRTAVDPSTQYF. The DNA for the CDR3 is TGTGCCAGCAGCCCTCAACTCCGGACCGCCGTTGACCCAAGTACGCAGTATTTT.

This clone was picked up one time. V is TRBV4-2 and J is TRBJ2-7; the D gene is possibly TRBD1 (6 bases). CDR1 and CDR2 from the germline V gene are LGHNA and YNFKEQ. The CDR3 spans 18 residues. Between the trimmed V and J ends, which lost 0 bases and 2 bases, there was a span of 20 bases. The CDR3 loop reads CASSQDPPARDKAYEQYF. Here the CDR3 DNA reads TGTGCCAGCAGCCAAGACCCCCCTGCTCGGGACAAAGCCTACGAGCAGTACTTC.

J is TRBJ1-1 and V is TRBV21-1; TRBD1, the table's D call, lacks a check against the DNA. TRBV21-1 is designated a pseudogene. This CDR3 is 16 amino acids long. CDR3 loop: CASSKEDRVMNTEAFF. In DNA form, the CDR3 reads TGTGCCAGCAGCAAAGAGGACAGGGTCATGAACACTGAAGCTTTCTTT.

The chain joins TRBV5-1 to TRBJ1-2, with D perhaps matching TRBD1 (5 bases). Germline V gene data show CDR1 as SGHRS and CDR2 as YFSETQ. This CDR3 has 14 amino acids. Between the trimmed V and J ends, which lost 4 bases and 7 bases, there was a span of 17 bases. The CDR3 spells CASSLETALSGYTF. Written as DNA, the CDR3 is TGCGCCAGCAGCCTGGAGACAGCACTATCTGGCTACACCTTC.

This chain connects TRBV6-6 to TRBJ1-4; 7 nucleotides align to TRBD1. The ends lost 6 bases at V and 4 bases at J; junction bases unmatched: 8. CDR3 length equals 15 residues. Germline-derived CDR1 and CDR2 are MNHNY and SVGAGI (reference sequence). The CDR3: CASSPTGYNNEKLFF. CDR3 coding DNA: TGTGCCAGCAGCCCGACAGGGTATAATAATGAAAAACTGTTTTTT.

V gene TRBV19 combines with J gene TRBJ1-5; TRBD1 matches at 12 bases. CDR1 is LNHDA, CDR2 SQIVND, per germline (reference sequence). The CDR3 totals 14 residues. Unmatched junction bases numbered 3, after V lost 8 bases and J lost 4 bases. As DNA, the CDR3 is TGTGCCAGTGGGACAGGGGGCAGGAATCAGCCCCAGCATTTT. Translation: CASGTGGRNQPQHF.

The genes are TRBV19 and TRBJ2-1; 7 bases fit TRBD2. Germline V gives CDR1 LNHDA, CDR2 SQIVND (reference sequence). Germline trimming cut 1 base from V and 1 base from J; bases unmatched to any gene: 1. The CDR3 has 15 amino acids. The CDR3 region has the DNA TGTGCCAGTAGTATAGCGGGACTATCCTACAATGAGCAGTTCTTC. It is translated as CASSIAGLSYNEQFF.

The CDR3 DNA reads TGCGCCAGCAGTCAATCCCAGGAACCTACAGGGGCTTACTCCTACGAGCAGTACTTC. The encoded protein is CASSQSQEPTGAYSYEQYF. The V and J genes are TRBV23-1 and TRBJ2-7; 7 bases are shared with TRBD1. TRBV23-1 qualifies as an ORF whose function is uncertain. The CDR3 has 19 residues. The J segment lost 0 bases and the V segment lost 0 bases, leaving 14 bases of the junction unmatched.

V and J are TRBV7-9 and TRBJ1-2; the match to TRBD1 covers 10 bases. V dropped 5 bases and J dropped 5; count of bases not matched to a gene: 2. Per germline, CDR1 SEHNR and CDR2 FQNEAQ (reference sequence). The CDR3 covers 13 residues. CDR3 sequence: CASSRGQGYGYTF. The CDR3 nucleotides are TGTGCCAGCAGCCGGGGACAGGGGTATGGCTACACCTTC. The variable domain in full, completed from reference TRBV7-9 and TRBJ1-2, reads DTGVSQNPRHKITKRGQNVTFRCDPISEHNRLYWYRQTLGQGPEFLTYFQNEAQLEKSRLLSDRFSAERPKGSFSTLEIQRTEQGDSAMYLCASSRGQGYGYTFGSGTRLTVV.

The chain is built from TRBV6-1 and TRBJ1-1, with D perhaps matching TRBD1 (6 bases). Germline V gene lookup returns CDR1 MNHNS and CDR2 SASEGT. The CDR3 extends over 14 amino acids. V was clipped by 6 bases and J by 5 bases, with 16 bases between them. CDR3 region: CASSQTSQGTEAFF. CDR3 sequence (DNA): TGTGCCAGCAGCCAAACCTCACAGGGTACTGAAGCTTTCTTT.

The chain joins TRBV4-1 to TRBJ2-1; a possible D gene is TRBD2 (5 bases). The CDR3 runs to 14 residues. Trimming left V 4 bases short and J 14 bases short, with 21 bases between. Germline assignment: CDR1 MGHRA and CDR2 YSYEKL. DNA of the CDR3: TGCGCCAGCAGCCCCGCGATAAGATCGGGGAGTAAGTTCTTC. It translates to CASSPAIRSGSKFF.

This chain uses TRBV7-3 with TRBJ1-1; D not resolved. V lost 4 bases, J lost 5 bases, and 11 bases lay in between. CDR1 SGHTA and CDR2 FQGTGA come from the germline V gene. The CDR3 is 13 residues long. CDR3 residues: CASSWDGTTEAFF. The CDR3, as DNA: TGTGCCAGCAGCTGGGATGGCACGACTGAAGCTTTCTTT.

V usage is TRBV5-8 and J usage is TRBJ2-2, with D possibly TRBD2 on 5 matching bases. Deletions cut 0 bases from V and 8 bases from J, with 14 bases between. Germline loops: CDR1 SGHTS, CDR2 YDEGEE. The CDR3 is 15 amino acids. The CDR3 protein is CASSLGALARGELFF. In DNA form, the CDR3 reads TGTGCCAGCAGCTTGGGGGCTCTAGCTCGAGGGGAGCTGTTTTTT.

This sequence joins TRBV5-5 and TRBJ1-2, with D tentatively TRBD1 (6 bases). CDR1 and CDR2 from the germline V gene are SGHKS and YYEKEE (reference sequence). The CDR3 loop spans 17 amino acids. Trimming took off 0 bases at V and 0 bases at J, with 15 bases between the two ends. The CDR3 DNA is TGTGCCAGCAGCTTGGCCGGGGGCAGGGTCCCTAACTATGGCTACACCTTC. Its protein product is CASSLAGGRVPNYGYTF.

The chain employs TRBV28 and TRBJ1-3; the D is unclear. This CDR3 region has 16 residues. V shed 5 bases and J shed 0 bases, with 14 bases lying between them. Germline V gives CDR1 MDHEN, CDR2 SYDVKM. The DNA of the CDR3 is TGTGCCAGCAGTCCATACCTCACTGACTCTGGAAACACCATATATTTT. This gives the protein CASSPYLTDSGNTIYF.

Only one count was recorded for this clone. The CDR3 DNA reads as TGTGCCAGCAGGCCGGGACAGGGTATGTCGACCTCCTACGAGCAGTACTTC. Translation gives CASRPGQGMSTSYEQYF. The rearrangement links TRBV2 to TRBJ2-7, with TRBD1 matching 9 bases. V dropped 6 bases and J dropped 0; count of bases not matched to a gene: 12. The CDR3 totals 17 residues. Germline V gene lookup returns CDR1 SNHLY and CDR2 FYNNEI.

V usage is TRBV7-3 and J usage is TRBJ2-2; 14 bases map to TRBD2. This CDR3 contains 19 residues. The trim removed 0 bases at V and 3 bases at J, leaving 6 bases unmatched. From germline, CDR1 is SGHTA and CDR2 FQGTGA. This chain's CDR3 is CASSLTGLAGERYTGELFF. CDR3 in DNA: TGTGCCAGCAGCTTAACGGGACTAGCGGGAGAAAGGTACACCGGGGAGCTGTTTTTT.